The 25 T cell receptor beta chains given below trace back to one sample, sequenced in a study of cytomegalovirus exposure and HLA in healthy donors. Amplification used 60 Vbeta primers and 13 Jbeta primers. Clones were read by immunoSEQ multiplex PCR, and TCRdb kept only the in-frame ones, dropping some. The data contain approximately 180,000 clones, 65% to 75% of them seen just once; the ten biggest clones take up under 3%. Sequenced input: PBMCs. The receptors were sampled from a human donor in good health.

This clone was recorded a few times. The chain employs TRBV19 and TRBJ2-5; 7 bases are a match to TRBD2. V gave up 7 bases and J gave up 4 bases; unmatched junction bases: 3. The length of the CDR3 is 12 residues. In germline, CDR1 is LNHDA, CDR2 SQIVND (reference sequence). The CDR3, as DNA: TGTGCCAGTACCCCGGGGGGAGAGACCCAGTACTTC. This sequence encodes CASTPGGETQYF.

The chain uses TRBV18 and TRBJ2-7, with no clear D. Trimming removed 1 base at V and 5 bases at J, with 9 bases between. Germline CDR1 is KGHSH and CDR2 is LQKENI. The CDR3 is 13 residues long. The DNA for the CDR3 is TGTGCCAGCTCACCACATAGCAACGACGAGCAGTACTTC. Protein: CASSPHSNDEQYF.

The genes are TRBV20-1 and TRBJ2-3; D not certain. Germline V gives CDR1 DFQATT, CDR2 SNEGSKA (reference sequence). The CDR3 runs to 10 residues. Trimming shortened V by 3 bases and J by 5 bases, and 3 bases separated the two germline ends. CDR3 loop: CSASGDTQYF. The DNA for the CDR3 is TGCAGTGCTAGCGGAGATACGCAGTATTTT.

In its sample, this clone was seen a few times. The chain combines TRBV18 with TRBJ2-7; tentatively, D is TRBD2 (7 bases). This CDR3 is built from 16 residues. V gave up 2 bases and J gave up 7 bases, with 21 bases separating them. CDR1 KGHSH and CDR2 LQKENI come from the germline V gene. CDR3 sequence reads: CASSPGGAGALGEQYF. The CDR3 nucleotides read TGTGCCAGCTCACCAGGTGGGGCGGGGGCCCTCGGAGAGCAGTACTTC.

V is TRBV2 and J is TRBJ1-3; D might be TRBD1 (5 bases). The ends were cut back, 7 bases at V and 4 bases at J, with 14 bases in the middle. In germline, CDR1 is SNHLY, CDR2 FYNNEI. This CDR3 spans 14 amino acids. The CDR3 sequence: CASIRGVKGNTIYF. The CDR3 nucleotides read TGTGCCAGCATTCGGGGGGTGAAAGGAAACACCATATATTTT.

CDR3 in amino acids: CASSIAGGGIEQFF. In nucleotides, the CDR3 is TGTGCCAGTAGTATCGCGGGGGGGGGTATTGAGCAGTTCTTC. This chain connects TRBV19 to TRBJ2-1; 9 nucleotides agree with TRBD2. V shed 3 bases, J shed 9 bases, and the junction held 6 bases outside the gene matches. There are 14 residues in the CDR3. Germline values: CDR1 LNHDA, CDR2 SQIVND (reference sequence).

The rearrangement uses TRBV5-1 and TRBJ2-6; 14 nucleotides agree with TRBD2. The germline V gene encodes CDR1 SGHRS and CDR2 YFSETQ. V shed 4 bases and J 1 base; nucleotides not matched to a gene: 1. The CDR3 loop spans 17 amino acids. The CDR3 reads CASSRTSGGSGANVLTF. The CDR3, as DNA: TGCGCCAGCAGCAGGACTAGCGGGGGGTCTGGGGCCAACGTCCTGACTTTC.

This chain uses TRBV6-7 with TRBJ1-1; D unresolved. TRBV6-7 counts as an open reading frame of uncertain function. V was pared by 8 bases and J by 4 bases, with 17 bases between. CDR3 size: 14 residues. CDR3: CASEHPGSGTEAFF. DNA of the CDR3: TGTGCCAGCGAGCACCCCGGCAGCGGCACTGAAGCTTTCTTT.

Concerning this clone itself: Other DNA sequences in the sample encode the same CDR3. Here the CDR3 DNA reads TGTGCCAGCAGCGCGACAGGGTACGAGCAGTACTTC. This gives the protein CASSATGYEQYF. The rearrangement uses TRBV7-9 and TRBJ2-7; 7 nucleotides match TRBD1. This CDR3 region has 12 residues. J lost 4 bases, V lost 5 bases, and 2 bases had no gene match. In germline, CDR1 is SEHNR, CDR2 FQNEAQ (reference sequence).

Turning to this clone: Compared with germline, one end of the junction differs, possibly owing to a read error. This sequence joins TRBV7-9 and TRBJ1-4, with 8 bases fitting TRBD1. This CDR3 has 14 residues. The germline gives CDR1 SEHNR, CDR2 FQNEAQ (reference sequence). The CDR3 reads CVSTRGPGSEKLFF. The CDR3 coding sequence is TGTGTCAGCACCAGGGGGCCTGGGAGCGAAAAACTGTTTTTT.

This sequence joins TRBV5-1 and TRBJ2-2, with 8 bases matching TRBD1. This CDR3 is 15 amino acids long. Germline CDR1 reads SGHRS; CDR2 reads YFSETQ. V shed 3 bases, J shed 2 bases, and the junction held 3 bases outside the gene matches. The CDR3 is CASSYGQGNTGELFF. In DNA form, the CDR3 reads TGCGCCAGCAGCTACGGACAGGGTAACACCGGGGAGCTGTTTTTT.

In regard to this clone: Other DNA sequences within the sample encode an identical CDR3. The chain carries TRBV4-1 and TRBJ2-3, with TRBD1 as a possible D gene (6 bases). This CDR3 is built from 14 residues. Trimming removed 4 bases at V and 1 base at J, with 9 bases between. Germline V gives CDR1 MGHRA, CDR2 YSYEKL. CDR3 sequence (DNA): TGCGCCAGCAGCCTCCCAGGGGGCACAGATACGCAGTATTTT. Residues: CASSLPGGTDTQYF.

There are a few counts of this clone. This chain links TRBV6-1 with TRBJ1-5; TRBD1 is a possible D gene (6 bases). The germline V gene has CDR1 MNHNS and CDR2 SASEGT. The CDR3 loop spans 12 amino acids. V was trimmed by 6 bases and J by 6 bases, leaving 9 bases between them. The CDR3: CASRQTGQPQHF. Written as DNA, the CDR3 is TGTGCCAGCAGACAGACAGGTCAGCCCCAGCATTTT.

This chain links TRBV5-1 with TRBJ2-3; maybe TRBD1 (6 bases). Looked up from germline, CDR1 is SGHRS and CDR2 is YFSETQ. V was trimmed by 3 bases and J by 2 bases, leaving 10 bases between them. This CDR3 contains 14 residues. CDR3 sequence reads: CASSSGGITDTQYF. CDR3 nucleotides: TGCGCCAGCAGCTCTGGGGGCATCACAGATACGCAGTATTTT.

About this clone itself: Germline is not matched at one junction end, which may reflect a read error. The chain carries TRBV7-9 and TRBJ2-7; weak D call: TRBD1 (5 bases). Germline lookup yields CDR1 SEHNR and CDR2 FQNEAQ (reference sequence). The CDR3 spans 14 residues. The CDR3 nucleotides are TGTTCCAGCAGCTTAGTACAGGACTCCTACGAGCAGTACTTC. This sequence encodes CSSSLVQDSYEQYF. The full variable domain, rest sourced from reference TRBV7-9 and TRBJ2-7, is DTGVSQNPRHKITKRGQNVTFRCDPISEHNRLYWYRQTLGQGPEFLTYFQNEAQLEKSRLLSDRFSAERPKGSFSTLEIQRTEQGDSAMYLCSSSLVQDSYEQYFGPGTRLTVT.

The chain has TRBV30 and TRBJ1-1; 8 nucleotides align to TRBD1. CDR1 and CDR2 from the germline V gene are GTSNPN and SVGIG (reference sequence). J was trimmed by 1 base and V by 3 bases; bases with no gene match: 1. The CDR3 runs to 13 residues. The CDR3 protein is CAWSGTGNTEAFF. The CDR3 DNA sequence: TGTGCCTGGAGCGGGACAGGGAACACTGAAGCTTTCTTT.

The chain is built from TRBV9 and TRBJ1-4; maybe TRBD1 (6 bases). V gave up 2 bases and J gave up 6 bases, with 20 bases separating them. The CDR3 length is 17 residues. From germline, CDR1 is SGDLS and CDR2 YYNGEE. CDR3 in DNA: TGTGCCAGCAGCGTCACCGGATGGGGGCCTGAGGATGAAAAACTGTTTTTT. This encodes CASSVTGWGPEDEKLFF.

This clone was detected a few times. V is TRBV4-3 and J is TRBJ1-2; D ambiguous. Trimming removed 7 bases at V and 8 bases at J, with 11 bases between. The CDR3 loop spans 11 amino acids. The germline V gene encodes CDR1 LGHNA and CDR2 YSLEER. The CDR3 region is CASNNFSGYTF. CDR3 bases: TGCGCCAGCAACAATTTCTCCGGCTACACCTTC.

The chain has TRBV18 and TRBJ1-5; 7 bases map to TRBD1. The J segment lost 0 bases and the V segment lost 3 bases, leaving 5 bases of the junction unmatched. The CDR3 contains 16 residues. The germline V gene encodes CDR1 KGHSH and CDR2 LQKENI. The CDR3 bases are TGTGCCAGCTCACCTTCGACAGGGAATAGCAATCAGCCCCAGCATTTT. It specifies CASSPSTGNSNQPQHF.

The gene calls are TRBV7-2 and TRBJ1-1; TRBD1 aligns across 9 bases. Germline-derived CDR1 and CDR2 are SGHTA and FQGNSA. The CDR3 extends over 15 amino acids. The trim removed 5 bases at V and 3 bases at J, leaving 7 bases unmatched. DNA of the CDR3: TGTGCCAGCAGCCCGGGACAGGGTAAATACACTGAAGCTTTCTTT. Its translation is CASSPGQGKYTEAFF.

The rearrangement joins TRBV30 to TRBJ1-1; the D is unclear. Germline CDR1 reads GTSNPN; CDR2 reads SVGIG (reference sequence). This CDR3 is built from 13 residues. The ends were cut back, 2 bases at V and 6 bases at J, with 13 bases in the middle. CDR3 loop: CAWSPTRRAEAFF. CDR3 nucleotide sequence: TGTGCCTGGAGTCCTACTCGACGGGCTGAAGCTTTCTTT.

This chain connects TRBV30 to TRBJ2-7, with 7 bases lining up with TRBD2. J was trimmed by 5 bases and V by 4 bases; bases with no gene match: 2. CDR1 GTSNPN and CDR2 SVGIG come from the germline V gene (reference sequence). This CDR3 comprises 11 residues. In DNA, the CDR3 is TGTGCCTGGATGGGGGGGAACGAGCAGTACTTC. The encoded protein is CAWMGGNEQYF. The whole variable domain, remainder taken from reference TRBV30 and TRBJ2-7, is SQTIHQWPATLVQPVGSPLSLECTVEGTSNPNLYWYRQAAGRGLQLLFYSVGIGQISSEVPQNLSASRPQDRQFILSSKKLLLSDSGFYLCAWMGGNEQYFGPGTRLTVT.

The chain links TRBV5-1 to TRBJ2-7; no clear D gene. Germline CDR1 reads SGHRS; CDR2 reads YFSETQ. Trimming pared 0 bases from V and 1 base from J, leaving 17 bases between. The CDR3 contains 17 residues. The CDR3: CASSLGVGRGSSYEQYF. The CDR3 DNA follows: TGCGCCAGCAGCTTGGGAGTAGGTAGAGGTAGTTCCTACGAGCAGTACTTC. Using reference TRBV5-1 and TRBJ2-7 for the parts outside the CDR3, the full variable domain is KAGVTQTPRYLIKTRGQQVTLSCSPISGHRSVSWYQQTPGQGLQFLFEYFSETQRNKGNFPGRFSGRQFSNSRSEMNVSTLELGDSALYLCASSLGVGRGSSYEQYFGPGTRLTVT.

This clone occurred once. The chain couples TRBV10-3 to TRBJ1-6; 7 bases fit TRBD1. The CDR3 covers 14 residues. V lost 11 bases to trimming and J lost 7 bases; unmatched junction nucleotides: 11. The V gene's germline CDR1 is ENHRY and CDR2 SYGVKD. The CDR3 bases are TGTGCCTCGCACCAGGGGGTGGGGAATTCACCCCTCCACTTT. Its translation: CASHQGVGNSPLHF.

The chain links TRBV19 to TRBJ1-1, with TRBD1 as a possible D gene (6 bases). Trimming cost V 7 bases and J 6 bases, with 12 bases left between them. From germline, CDR1 is LNHDA and CDR2 SQIVND (reference sequence). CDR3 length equals 12 residues. The CDR3 sequence: CASKQGGSEAFF. The CDR3 DNA sequence: TGTGCCAGTAAACAGGGTGGGTCTGAAGCTTTCTTT.